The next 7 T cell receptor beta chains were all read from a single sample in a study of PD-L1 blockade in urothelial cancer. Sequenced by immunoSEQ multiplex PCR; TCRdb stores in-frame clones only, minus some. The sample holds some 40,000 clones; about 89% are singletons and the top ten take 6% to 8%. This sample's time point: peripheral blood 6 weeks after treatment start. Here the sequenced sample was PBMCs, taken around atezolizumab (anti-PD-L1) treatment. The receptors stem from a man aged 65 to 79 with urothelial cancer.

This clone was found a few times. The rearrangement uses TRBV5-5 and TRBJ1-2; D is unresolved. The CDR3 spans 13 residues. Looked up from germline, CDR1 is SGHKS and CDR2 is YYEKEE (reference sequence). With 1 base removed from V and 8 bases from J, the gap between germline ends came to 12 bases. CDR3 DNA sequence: TGTGCCAGCAGCTTGACCGGGGTACAGGGCTACACCTTC. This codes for CASSLTGVQGYTF.

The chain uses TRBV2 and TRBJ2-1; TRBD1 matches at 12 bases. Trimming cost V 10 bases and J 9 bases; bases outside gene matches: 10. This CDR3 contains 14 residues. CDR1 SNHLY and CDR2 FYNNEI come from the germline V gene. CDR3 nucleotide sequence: TGTGCCACGACCGGGACAGGGGGCAAAAGTGAGCAGTTCTTC. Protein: CATTGTGGKSEQFF.

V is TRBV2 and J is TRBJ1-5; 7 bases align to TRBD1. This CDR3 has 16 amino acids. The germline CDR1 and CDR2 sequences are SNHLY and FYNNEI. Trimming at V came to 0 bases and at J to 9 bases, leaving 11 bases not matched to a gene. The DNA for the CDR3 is TGTGCCAGCAGTGAAGCGGTCCAGGGGGTCGGGGCGCCCCAGCATTTT. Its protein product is CASSEAVQGVGAPQHF.

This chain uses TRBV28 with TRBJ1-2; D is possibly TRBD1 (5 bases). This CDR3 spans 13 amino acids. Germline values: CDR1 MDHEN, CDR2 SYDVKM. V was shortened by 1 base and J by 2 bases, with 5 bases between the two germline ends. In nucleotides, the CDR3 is TGTGCCAGCAGTTTATCAGGGAACTATGGCTACACCTTC. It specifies CASSLSGNYGYTF.

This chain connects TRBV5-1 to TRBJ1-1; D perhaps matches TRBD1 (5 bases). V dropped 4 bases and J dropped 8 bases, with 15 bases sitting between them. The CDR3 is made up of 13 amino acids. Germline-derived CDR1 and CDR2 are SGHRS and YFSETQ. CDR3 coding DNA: TGCGCCAGCAGCCCAAACTCAGGGTACGAAGCTTTCTTT. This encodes CASSPNSGYEAFF. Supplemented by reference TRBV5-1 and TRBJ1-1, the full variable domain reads KAGVTQTPRYLIKTRGQQVTLSCSPISGHRSVSWYQQTPGQGLQFLFEYFSETQRNKGNFPGRFSGRQFSNSRSEMNVSTLELGDSALYLCASSPNSGYEAFFGQGTRLTVV.

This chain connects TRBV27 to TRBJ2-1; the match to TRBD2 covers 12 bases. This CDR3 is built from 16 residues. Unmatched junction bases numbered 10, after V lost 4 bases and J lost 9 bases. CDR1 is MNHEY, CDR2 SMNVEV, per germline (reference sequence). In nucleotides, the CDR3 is TGTGCCAGCAGTTGGCGTCTAGCGGGAGGGCCGACTGAGCAGTTCTTC. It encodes CASSWRLAGGPTEQFF.

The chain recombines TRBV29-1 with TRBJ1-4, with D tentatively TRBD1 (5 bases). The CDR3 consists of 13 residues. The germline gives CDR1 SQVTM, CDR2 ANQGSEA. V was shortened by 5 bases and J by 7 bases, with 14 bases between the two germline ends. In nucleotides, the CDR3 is TGCAGCGTTAGGCAGGGTAGGGTTGAAAAACTGTTTTTT. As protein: CSVRQGRVEKLFF.